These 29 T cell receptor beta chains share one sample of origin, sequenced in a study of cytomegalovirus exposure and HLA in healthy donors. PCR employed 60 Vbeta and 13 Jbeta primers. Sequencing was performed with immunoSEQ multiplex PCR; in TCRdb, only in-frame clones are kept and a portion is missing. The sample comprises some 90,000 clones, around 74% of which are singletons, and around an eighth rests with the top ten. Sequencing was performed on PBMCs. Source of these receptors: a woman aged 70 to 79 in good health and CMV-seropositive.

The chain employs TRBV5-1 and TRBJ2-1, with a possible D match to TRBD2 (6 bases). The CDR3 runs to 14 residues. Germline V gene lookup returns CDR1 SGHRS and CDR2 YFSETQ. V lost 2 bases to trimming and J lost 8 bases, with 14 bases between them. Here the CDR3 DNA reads TGCGCCAGCAGCTTATACGGGAGTGAGGATGAGCAGTTCTTC. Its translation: CASSLYGSEDEQFF. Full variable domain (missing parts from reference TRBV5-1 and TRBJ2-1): KAGVTQTPRYLIKTRGQQVTLSCSPISGHRSVSWYQQTPGQGLQFLFEYFSETQRNKGNFPGRFSGRQFSNSRSEMNVSTLELGDSALYLCASSLYGSEDEQFFGPGTRLTVL.

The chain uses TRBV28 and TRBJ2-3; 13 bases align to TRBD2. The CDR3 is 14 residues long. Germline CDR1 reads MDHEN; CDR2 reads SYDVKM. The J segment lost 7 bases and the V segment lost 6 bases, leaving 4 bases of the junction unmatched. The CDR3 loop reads CASSGTSGANTQYF. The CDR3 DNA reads TGTGCCAGCAGCGGGACTAGCGGGGCCAATACGCAGTATTTT. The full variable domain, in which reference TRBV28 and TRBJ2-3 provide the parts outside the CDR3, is DVKVTQSSRYLVKRTGEKVFLECVQDMDHENMFWYRQDPGLGLRLIYFSYDVKMKEKGDIPEGYSVSREKKERFSLILESASTNQTSMYLCASSGTSGANTQYFGPGTRLTVL.

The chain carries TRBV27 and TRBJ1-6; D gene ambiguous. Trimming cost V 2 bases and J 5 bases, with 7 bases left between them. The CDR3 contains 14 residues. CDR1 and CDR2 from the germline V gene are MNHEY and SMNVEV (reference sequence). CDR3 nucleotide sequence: TGTGCCAGCAGTTTAAGACGGGATAATTCACCCCTCCACTTT. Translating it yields CASSLRRDNSPLHF.

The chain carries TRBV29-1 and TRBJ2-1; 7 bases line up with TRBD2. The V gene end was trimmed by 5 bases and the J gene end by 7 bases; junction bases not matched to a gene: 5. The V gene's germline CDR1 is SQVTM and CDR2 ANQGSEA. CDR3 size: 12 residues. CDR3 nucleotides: TGCAGCGTTTTGGGAGGGGCGAATGAGCAGTTCTTC. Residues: CSVLGGANEQFF.

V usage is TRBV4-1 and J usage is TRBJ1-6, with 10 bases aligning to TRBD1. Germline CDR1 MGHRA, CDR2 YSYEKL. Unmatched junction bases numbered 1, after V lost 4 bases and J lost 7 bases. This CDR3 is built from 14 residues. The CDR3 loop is CASSPGQGNSPLHF. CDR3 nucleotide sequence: TGCGCCAGCAGCCCGGGACAGGGGAATTCACCCCTCCACTTT.

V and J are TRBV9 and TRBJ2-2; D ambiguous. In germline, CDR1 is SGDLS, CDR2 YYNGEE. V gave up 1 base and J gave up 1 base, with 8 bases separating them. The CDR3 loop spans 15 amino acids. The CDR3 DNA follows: TGTGCCAGCAGCGTAAAGGCAGGGAACACCGGGGAGCTGTTTTTT. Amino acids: CASSVKAGNTGELFF. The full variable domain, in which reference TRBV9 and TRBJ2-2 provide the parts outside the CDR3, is DSGVTQTPKHLITATGQRVTLRCSPRSGDLSVYWYQQSLDQGLQFLIQYYNGEERAKGNILERFSAQQFPDLHSELNLSSLELGDSALYFCASSVKAGNTGELFFGEGSRLTVL.

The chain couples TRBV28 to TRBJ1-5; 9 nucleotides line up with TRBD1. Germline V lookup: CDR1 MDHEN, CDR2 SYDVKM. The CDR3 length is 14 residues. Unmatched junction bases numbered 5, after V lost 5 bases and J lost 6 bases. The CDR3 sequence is CASSPGQGIQPQHF. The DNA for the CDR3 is TGTGCCAGCAGTCCCGGACAGGGGATTCAGCCCCAGCATTTT.

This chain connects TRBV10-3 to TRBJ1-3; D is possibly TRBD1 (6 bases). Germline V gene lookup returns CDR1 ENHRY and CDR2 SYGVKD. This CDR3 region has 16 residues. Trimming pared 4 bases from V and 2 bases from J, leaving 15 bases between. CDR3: CAISVIAGTPGNTIYF. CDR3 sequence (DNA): TGTGCCATCAGTGTTATTGCCGGGACACCTGGAAACACCATATATTTT.

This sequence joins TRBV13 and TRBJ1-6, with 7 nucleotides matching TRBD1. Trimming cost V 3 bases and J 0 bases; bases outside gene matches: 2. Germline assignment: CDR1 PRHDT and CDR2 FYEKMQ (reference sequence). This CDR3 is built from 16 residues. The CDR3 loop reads CASSLGQSSYNSPLHF. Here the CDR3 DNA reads TGTGCCAGCAGCTTGGGACAGAGCTCCTATAATTCACCCCTCCACTTT.

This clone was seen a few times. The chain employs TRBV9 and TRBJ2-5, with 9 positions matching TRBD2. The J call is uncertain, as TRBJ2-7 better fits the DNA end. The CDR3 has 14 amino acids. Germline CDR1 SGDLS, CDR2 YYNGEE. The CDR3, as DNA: TGTGCCAGCAGCGTGGGACTAGCTACTTACGAGCAGTACTTC. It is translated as CASSVGLATYEQYF.

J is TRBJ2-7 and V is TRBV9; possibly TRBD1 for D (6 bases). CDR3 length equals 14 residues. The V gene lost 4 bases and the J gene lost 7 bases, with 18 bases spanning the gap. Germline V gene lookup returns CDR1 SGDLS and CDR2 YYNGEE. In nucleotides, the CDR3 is TGTGCCAGCAGCTCCGTTCAGGGGCTGGATGAGCAGTACTTC. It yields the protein CASSSVQGLDEQYF.

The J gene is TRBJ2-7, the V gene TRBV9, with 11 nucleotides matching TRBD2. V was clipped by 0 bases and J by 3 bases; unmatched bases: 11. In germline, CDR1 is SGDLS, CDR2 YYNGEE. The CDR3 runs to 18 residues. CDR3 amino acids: CASSVGLAGGGKYYEQYF. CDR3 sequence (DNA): TGTGCCAGCAGCGTAGGTCTAGCGGGAGGAGGGAAGTACTACGAGCAGTACTTC. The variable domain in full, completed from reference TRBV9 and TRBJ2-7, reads DSGVTQTPKHLITATGQRVTLRCSPRSGDLSVYWYQQSLDQGLQFLIQYYNGEERAKGNILERFSAQQFPDLHSELNLSSLELGDSALYFCASSVGLAGGGKYYEQYFGPGTRLTVT.

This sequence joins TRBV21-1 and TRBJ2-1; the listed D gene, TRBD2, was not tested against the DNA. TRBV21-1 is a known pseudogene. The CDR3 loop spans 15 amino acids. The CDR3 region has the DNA TGTGCCAGCAGGCAGACTAGCGGGACCGTCCATGAGCAGTTCTTC. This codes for CASRQTSGTVHEQFF.

Written as DNA, the CDR3 is TGTGCCAGCAGCCCCCGAGGGGCACTAGCGGAGCCCCCTAGCACAGATACGCAGTATTTT. The encoded protein is CASSPRGALAEPPSTDTQYF. This chain connects TRBV14 to TRBJ2-3; TRBD2 aligns across 8 bases. The CDR3 has 20 amino acids. V lost 4 bases to trimming and J lost 0 bases; unmatched junction nucleotides: 18. Germline assignment: CDR1 SGHDN and CDR2 FVKESK.

The chain's CDR3 is CASSLGQGYSGANVLTF. The CDR3 bases are TGTGCCAGCAGCTTGGGACAGGGTTACTCTGGGGCCAACGTCCTGACTTTC. The chain combines TRBV11-3 with TRBJ2-6; 9 positions agree with TRBD1. The trim removed 3 bases at V and 0 bases at J, leaving 3 bases unmatched. Germline V CDR1 and CDR2: SGHNT, YENEEA. The CDR3 runs to 17 residues.

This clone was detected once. The CDR3 loop reads CATSPLQNMNTEAFF. CDR3 bases: TGTGCCACCAGCCCCTTACAGAACATGAACACTGAAGCTTTCTTT. This sequence joins TRBV15 and TRBJ1-1; D is unresolved. From germline, CDR1 is LNHNV and CDR2 YYDKDF (reference sequence). The CDR3 spans 15 residues. Trimming shortened V by 5 bases and J by 0 bases, and 13 bases separated the two germline ends.

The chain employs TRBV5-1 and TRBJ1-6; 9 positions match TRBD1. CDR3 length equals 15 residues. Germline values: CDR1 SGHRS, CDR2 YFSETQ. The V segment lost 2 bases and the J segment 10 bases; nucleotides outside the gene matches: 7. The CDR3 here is CASSLTGTGRSPLHF. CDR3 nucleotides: TGCGCCAGCAGCTTAACCGGGACAGGGAGGTCACCCCTCCACTTT.

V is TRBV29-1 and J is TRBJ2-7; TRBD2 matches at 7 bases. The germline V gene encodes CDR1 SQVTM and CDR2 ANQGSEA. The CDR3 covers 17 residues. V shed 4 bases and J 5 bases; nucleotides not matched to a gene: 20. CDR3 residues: CSVVGTTYRFDEHEQYF. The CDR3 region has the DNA TGCAGCGTTGTCGGGACTACTTATAGATTCGATGAGCACGAGCAGTACTTC.

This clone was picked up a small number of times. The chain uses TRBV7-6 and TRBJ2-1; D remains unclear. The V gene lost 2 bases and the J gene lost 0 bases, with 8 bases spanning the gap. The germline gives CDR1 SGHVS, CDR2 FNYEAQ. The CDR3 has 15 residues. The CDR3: CASSLTRGSYNEQFF. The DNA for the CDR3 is TGTGCCAGCAGCTTAACCAGAGGCTCCTACAATGAGCAGTTCTTC.

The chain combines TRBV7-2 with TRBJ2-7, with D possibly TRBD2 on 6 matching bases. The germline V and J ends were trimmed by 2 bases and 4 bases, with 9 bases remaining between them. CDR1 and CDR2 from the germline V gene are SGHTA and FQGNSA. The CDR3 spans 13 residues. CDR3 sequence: CASSLNAGYEQYF. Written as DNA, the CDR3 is TGTGCCAGCAGCTTAAATGCGGGGTACGAGCAGTACTTC. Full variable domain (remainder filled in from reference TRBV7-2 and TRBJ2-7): GAGVSQSPSNKVTEKGKDVELRCDPISGHTALYWYRQSLGQGLEFLIYFQGNSAPDKSGLPSDRFSAERTGGSVSTLTIQRTQQEDSAVYLCASSLNAGYEQYFGPGTRLTVT.

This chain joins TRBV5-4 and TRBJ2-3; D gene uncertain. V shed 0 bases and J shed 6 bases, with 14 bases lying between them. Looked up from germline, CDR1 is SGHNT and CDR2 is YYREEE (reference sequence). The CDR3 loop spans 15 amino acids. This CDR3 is CASSLEGRPLDTQYF. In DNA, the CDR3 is TGTGCCAGCAGCTTGGAAGGCAGGCCCCTTGATACGCAGTATTTT.

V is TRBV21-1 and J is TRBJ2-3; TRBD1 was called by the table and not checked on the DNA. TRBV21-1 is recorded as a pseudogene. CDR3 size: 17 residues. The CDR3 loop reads CASSKEGRDRVNDTQYF. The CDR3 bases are TGTGCCAGCAGCAAAGAAGGGAGGGACAGGGTCAACGATACGCAGTATTTT.

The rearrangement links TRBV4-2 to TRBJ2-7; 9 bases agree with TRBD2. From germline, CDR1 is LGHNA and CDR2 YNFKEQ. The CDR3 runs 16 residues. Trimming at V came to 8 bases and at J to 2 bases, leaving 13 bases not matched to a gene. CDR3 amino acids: CASGTLGTSSPYEQYF. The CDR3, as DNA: TGTGCCAGCGGAACCCTCGGGACTAGCAGCCCCTACGAGCAGTACTTC.

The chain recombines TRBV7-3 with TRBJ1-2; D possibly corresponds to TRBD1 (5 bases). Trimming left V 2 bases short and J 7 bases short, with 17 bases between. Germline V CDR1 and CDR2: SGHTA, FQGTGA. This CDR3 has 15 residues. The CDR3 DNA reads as TGTGCCAGCAGCTTAGGGGCTAGGGTGGCGCTTGGCTACACCTTC. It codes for CASSLGARVALGYTF.

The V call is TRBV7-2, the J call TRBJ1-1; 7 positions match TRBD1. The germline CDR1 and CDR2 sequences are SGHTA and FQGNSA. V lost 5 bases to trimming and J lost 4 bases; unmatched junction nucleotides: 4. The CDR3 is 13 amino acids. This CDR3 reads CASSTRQGTEAFF. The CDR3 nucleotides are TGTGCCAGCAGCACCCGACAGGGCACTGAAGCTTTCTTT.

CDR3 residues: CASQAQGTQYF. DNA for the CDR3: TGCGCCAGTCAGGCTCAGGGTACGCAGTATTTT. This sequence joins TRBV10-2 and TRBJ2-3, with a tentative D call TRBD1 (5 bases). This CDR3 is 11 amino acids long. V shed 9 bases and J shed 8 bases, with 12 bases lying between them. Germline CDR1 WSHSY, CDR2 SAAADI.

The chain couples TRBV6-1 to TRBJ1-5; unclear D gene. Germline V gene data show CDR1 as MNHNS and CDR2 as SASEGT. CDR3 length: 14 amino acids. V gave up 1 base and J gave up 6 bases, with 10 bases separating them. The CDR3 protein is CASSEGGFGQPQHF. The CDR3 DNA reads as TGTGCCAGCAGTGAAGGAGGGTTTGGTCAGCCCCAGCATTTT.

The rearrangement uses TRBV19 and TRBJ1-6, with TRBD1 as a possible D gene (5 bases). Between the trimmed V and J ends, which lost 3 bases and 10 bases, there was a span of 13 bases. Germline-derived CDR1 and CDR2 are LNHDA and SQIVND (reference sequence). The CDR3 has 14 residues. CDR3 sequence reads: CASSIMGRESPLHF. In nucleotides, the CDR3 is TGTGCCAGTAGTATCATGGGGCGCGAATCACCCCTCCACTTT.

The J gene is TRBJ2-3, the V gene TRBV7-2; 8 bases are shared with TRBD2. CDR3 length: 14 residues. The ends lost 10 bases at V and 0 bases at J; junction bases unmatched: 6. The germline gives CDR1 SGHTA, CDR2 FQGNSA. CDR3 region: CATRTSSSTDTQYF. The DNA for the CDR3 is TGTGCCACCAGGACTAGCAGTAGCACAGATACGCAGTATTTT.